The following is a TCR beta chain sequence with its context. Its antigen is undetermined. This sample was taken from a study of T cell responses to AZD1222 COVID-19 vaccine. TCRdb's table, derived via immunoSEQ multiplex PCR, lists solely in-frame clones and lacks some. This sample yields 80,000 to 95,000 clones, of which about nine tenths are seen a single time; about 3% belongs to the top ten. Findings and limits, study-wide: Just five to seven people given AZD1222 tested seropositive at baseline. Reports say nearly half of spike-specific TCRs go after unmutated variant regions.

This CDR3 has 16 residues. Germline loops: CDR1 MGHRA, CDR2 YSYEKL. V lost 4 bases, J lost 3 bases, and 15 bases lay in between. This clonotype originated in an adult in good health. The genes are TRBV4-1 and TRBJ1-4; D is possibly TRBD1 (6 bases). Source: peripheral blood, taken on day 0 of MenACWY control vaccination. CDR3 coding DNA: TGCGCCAGCAGCCCCACCAACAGGGTGGCTAATGAAAAACTGTTTTTT. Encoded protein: CASSPTNRVANEKLFF.